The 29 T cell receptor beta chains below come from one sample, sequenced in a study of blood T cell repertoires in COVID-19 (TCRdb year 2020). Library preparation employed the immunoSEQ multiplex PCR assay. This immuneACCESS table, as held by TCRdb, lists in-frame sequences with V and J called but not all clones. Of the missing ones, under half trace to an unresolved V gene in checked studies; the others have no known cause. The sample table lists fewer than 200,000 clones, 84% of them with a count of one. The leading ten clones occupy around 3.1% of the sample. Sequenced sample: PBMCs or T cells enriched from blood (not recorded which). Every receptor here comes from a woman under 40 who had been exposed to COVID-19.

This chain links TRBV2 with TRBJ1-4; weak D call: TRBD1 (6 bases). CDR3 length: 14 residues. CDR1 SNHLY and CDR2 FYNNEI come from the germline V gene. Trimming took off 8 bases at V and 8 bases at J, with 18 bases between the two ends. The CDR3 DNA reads TGTGCCAGCGGGGCCAGGGGTTCGCAGGAAAAACTGTTTTTT. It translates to CASGARGSQEKLFF.

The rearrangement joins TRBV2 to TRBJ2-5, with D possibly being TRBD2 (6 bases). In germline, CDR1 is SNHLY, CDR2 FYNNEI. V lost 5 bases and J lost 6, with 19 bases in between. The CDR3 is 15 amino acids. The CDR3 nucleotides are TGTGCCAGCAGTCCTAGCGTAGGAGGGGTTAAGACCCAGTACTTC. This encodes CASSPSVGGVKTQYF.

As DNA, the CDR3 is TGCGCCAGCAGCCCAGGCACAGGGAAAGGGGAGACCCAGTACTTC. As protein: CASSPGTGKGETQYF. The V and J genes are TRBV5-1 and TRBJ2-5; TRBD1 is a possible D gene (6 bases). Trimming took off 4 bases at V and 5 bases at J, with 18 bases between the two ends. CDR1 is SGHRS, CDR2 YFSETQ, per germline. The CDR3 runs 15 residues.

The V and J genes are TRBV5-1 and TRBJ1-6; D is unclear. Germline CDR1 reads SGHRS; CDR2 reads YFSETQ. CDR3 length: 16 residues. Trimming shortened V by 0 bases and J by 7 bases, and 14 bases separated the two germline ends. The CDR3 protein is CASSLGEGLGNSPLHF. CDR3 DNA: TGCGCCAGCAGCTTGGGGGAGGGCCTGGGCAATTCACCCCTCCACTTT.

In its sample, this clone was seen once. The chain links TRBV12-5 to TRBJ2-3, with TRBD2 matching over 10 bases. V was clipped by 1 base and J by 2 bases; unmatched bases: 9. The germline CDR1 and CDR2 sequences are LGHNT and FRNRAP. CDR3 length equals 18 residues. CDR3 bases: TGTGCTAGTGGTTTGGCCTCGGTACTAGCGGGGATCACAGATACGCAGTATTTT. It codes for CASGLASVLAGITDTQYF.

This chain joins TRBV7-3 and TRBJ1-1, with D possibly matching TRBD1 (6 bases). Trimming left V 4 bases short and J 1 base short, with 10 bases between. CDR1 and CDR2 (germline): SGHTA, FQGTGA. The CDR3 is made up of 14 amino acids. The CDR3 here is CASSSTGKNTEAFF. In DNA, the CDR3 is TGTGCCAGCAGCTCTACAGGGAAGAACACTGAAGCTTTCTTT.

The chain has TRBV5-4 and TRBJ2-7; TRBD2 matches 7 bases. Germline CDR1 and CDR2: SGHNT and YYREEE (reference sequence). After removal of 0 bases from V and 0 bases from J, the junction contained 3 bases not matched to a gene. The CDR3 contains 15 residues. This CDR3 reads CASSLAGGSSYEQYF. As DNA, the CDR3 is TGTGCCAGCAGCTTGGCTGGCGGGAGCTCCTACGAGCAGTACTTC.

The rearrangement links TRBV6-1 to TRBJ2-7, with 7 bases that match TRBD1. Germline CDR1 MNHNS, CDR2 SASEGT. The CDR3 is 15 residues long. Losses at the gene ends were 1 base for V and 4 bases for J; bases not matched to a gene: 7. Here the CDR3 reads CASSEEGGRGYEQYF. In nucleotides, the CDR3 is TGTGCCAGCAGTGAAGAAGGAGGCAGGGGGTACGAGCAGTACTTC.

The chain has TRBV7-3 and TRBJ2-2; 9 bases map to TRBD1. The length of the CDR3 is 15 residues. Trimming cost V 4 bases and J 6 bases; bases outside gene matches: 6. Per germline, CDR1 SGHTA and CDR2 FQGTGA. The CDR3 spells CASSWDRVGAGELFF. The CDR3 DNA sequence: TGTGCCAGCAGCTGGGACAGGGTGGGCGCCGGGGAGCTGTTTTTT.

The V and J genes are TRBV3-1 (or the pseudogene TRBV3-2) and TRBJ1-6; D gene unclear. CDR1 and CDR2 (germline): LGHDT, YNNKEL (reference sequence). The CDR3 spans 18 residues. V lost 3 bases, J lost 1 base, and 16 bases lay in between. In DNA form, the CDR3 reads TGTGCCAGCAGCCATGGTCCCAGCAAAGCGTCCTATAATTCACCCCTCCACTTT. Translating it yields CASSHGPSKASYNSPLHF.

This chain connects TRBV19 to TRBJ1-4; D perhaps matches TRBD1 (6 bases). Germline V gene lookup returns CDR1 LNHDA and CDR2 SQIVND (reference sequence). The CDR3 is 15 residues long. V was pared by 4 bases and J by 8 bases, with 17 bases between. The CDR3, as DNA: TGTGCCAGTAGTAAAGGCTGGGGGCCGGGGGAAAAACTGTTTTTT. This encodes CASSKGWGPGEKLFF.

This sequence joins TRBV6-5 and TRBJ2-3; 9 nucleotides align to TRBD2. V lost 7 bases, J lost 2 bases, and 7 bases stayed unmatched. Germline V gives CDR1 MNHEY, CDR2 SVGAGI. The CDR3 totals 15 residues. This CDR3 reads CASTWLAGNTDTQYF. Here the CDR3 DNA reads TGTGCCAGCACGTGGCTAGCGGGGAACACAGATACGCAGTATTTT.

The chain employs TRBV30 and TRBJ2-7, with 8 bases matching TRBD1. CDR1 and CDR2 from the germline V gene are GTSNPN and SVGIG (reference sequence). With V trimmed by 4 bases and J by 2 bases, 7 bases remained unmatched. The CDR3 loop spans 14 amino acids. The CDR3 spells CAWTRQGSPYEQYF. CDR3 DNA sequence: TGTGCCTGGACCCGACAGGGGTCGCCCTACGAGCAGTACTTC. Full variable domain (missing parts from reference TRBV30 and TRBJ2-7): SQTIHQWPATLVQPVGSPLSLECTVEGTSNPNLYWYRQAAGRGLQLLFYSVGIGQISSEVPQNLSASRPQDRQFILSSKKLLLSDSGFYLCAWTRQGSPYEQYFGPGTRLTVT.

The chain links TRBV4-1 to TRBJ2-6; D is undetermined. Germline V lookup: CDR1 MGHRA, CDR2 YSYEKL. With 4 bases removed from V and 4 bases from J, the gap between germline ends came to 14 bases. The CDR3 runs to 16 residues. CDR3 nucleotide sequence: TGCGCCAGCAGCCTCGTTGAGGTTTCAGGGGCCAACGTCCTGACTTTC. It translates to CASSLVEVSGANVLTF.

The CDR3 nucleotides are TGTGCCAGCAGCCAAGATGCTAGTCGGAAGACCCAGTACTTC. It specifies CASSQDASRKTQYF. The J gene is TRBJ2-5, the V gene TRBV3-1 (or the pseudogene TRBV3-2); D remains ambiguous. The CDR3 is made up of 14 amino acids. CDR1 and CDR2 (germline): LGHDT, YNNKEL (reference sequence). V lost 0 bases, J lost 6 bases, and 11 bases lay in between.

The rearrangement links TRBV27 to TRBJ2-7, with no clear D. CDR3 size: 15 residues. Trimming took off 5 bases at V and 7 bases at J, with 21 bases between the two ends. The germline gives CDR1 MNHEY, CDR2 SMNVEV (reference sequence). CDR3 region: CASSTPGSIFREQYF. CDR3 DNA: TGTGCCAGCAGTACTCCCGGGTCAATTTTCCGAGAGCAGTACTTC.

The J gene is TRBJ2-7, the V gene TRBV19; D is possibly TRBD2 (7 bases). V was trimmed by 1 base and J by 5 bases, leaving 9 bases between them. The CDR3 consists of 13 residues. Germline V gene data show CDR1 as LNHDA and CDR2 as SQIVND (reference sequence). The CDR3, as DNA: TGTGCCAGTAGTATAGCGGGGGGCAACGAGCAGTACTTC. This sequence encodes CASSIAGGNEQYF.

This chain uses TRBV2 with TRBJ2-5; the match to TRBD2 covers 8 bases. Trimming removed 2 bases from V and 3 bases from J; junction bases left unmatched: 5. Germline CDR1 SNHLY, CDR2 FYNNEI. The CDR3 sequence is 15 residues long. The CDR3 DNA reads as TGTGCCAGCAGTGAAAGCGGGGGCTCAAAAGAGACCCAGTACTTC. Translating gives CASSESGGSKETQYF. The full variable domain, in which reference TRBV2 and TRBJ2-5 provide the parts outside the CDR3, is EPEVTQTPSHQVTQMGQEVILRCVPISNHLYFYWYRQILGQKVEFLVSFYNNEISEKSEIFDDQFSVERPDGSNFTLKIRSTKLEDSAMYFCASSESGGSKETQYFGPGTRLLVL.

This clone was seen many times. The CDR3 nucleotides read TGCGCCAGCAGCCAAGATCTTGAGGGAATCAGTTCACCCCTCCACTTT. Translation: CASSQDLEGISSPLHF. The rearrangement uses TRBV4-3 and TRBJ1-6; D remains ambiguous. Germline CDR1 reads LGHNA; CDR2 reads YSLEER. This CDR3 comprises 16 residues. Trimming took 0 bases from V and 9 from J, leaving 15 bases between them.

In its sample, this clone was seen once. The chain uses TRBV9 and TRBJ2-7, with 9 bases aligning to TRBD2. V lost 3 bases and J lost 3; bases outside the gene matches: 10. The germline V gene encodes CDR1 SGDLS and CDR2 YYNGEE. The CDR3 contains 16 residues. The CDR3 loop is CASSAGIAGVHYEQYF. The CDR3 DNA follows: TGTGCCAGCAGCGCTGGGATAGCGGGGGTTCACTACGAGCAGTACTTC.

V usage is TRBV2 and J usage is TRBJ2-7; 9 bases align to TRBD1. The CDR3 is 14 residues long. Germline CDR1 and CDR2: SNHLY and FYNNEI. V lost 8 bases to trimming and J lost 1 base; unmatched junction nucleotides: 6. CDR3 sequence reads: CASHDRGTSYEQYF. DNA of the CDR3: TGTGCCAGCCACGACAGGGGGACATCCTACGAGCAGTACTTC.

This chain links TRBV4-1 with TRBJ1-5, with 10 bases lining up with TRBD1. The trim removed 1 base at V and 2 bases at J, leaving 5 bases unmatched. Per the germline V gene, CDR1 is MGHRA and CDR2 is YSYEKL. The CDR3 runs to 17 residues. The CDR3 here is CASSQGGGTGGNQPQHF. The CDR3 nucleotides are TGCGCCAGCAGCCAAGGGGGCGGGACAGGGGGCAATCAGCCCCAGCATTTT.

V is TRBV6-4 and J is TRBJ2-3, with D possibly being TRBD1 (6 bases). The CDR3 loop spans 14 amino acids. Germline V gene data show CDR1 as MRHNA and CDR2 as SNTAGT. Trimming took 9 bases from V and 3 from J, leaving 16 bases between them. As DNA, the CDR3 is TGTGCCAGTAAGCCAGGGGTCGAGACAGATACGCAGTATTTT. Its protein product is CASKPGVETDTQYF.

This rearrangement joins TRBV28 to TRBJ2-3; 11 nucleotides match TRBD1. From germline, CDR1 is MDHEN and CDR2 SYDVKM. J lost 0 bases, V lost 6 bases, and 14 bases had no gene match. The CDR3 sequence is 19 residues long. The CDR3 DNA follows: TGTGCCAGCAGCGGAGAGGCGGACAGGGGGCTTTCTAGCACAGATACGCAGTATTTT. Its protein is CASSGEADRGLSSTDTQYF.

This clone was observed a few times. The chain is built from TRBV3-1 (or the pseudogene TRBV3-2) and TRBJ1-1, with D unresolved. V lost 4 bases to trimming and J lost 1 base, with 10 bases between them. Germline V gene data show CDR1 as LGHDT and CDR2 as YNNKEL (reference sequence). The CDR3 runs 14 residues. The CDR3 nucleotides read TGTGCCAGCAGCCCACTACTTACGAACACTGAAGCTTTCTTT. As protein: CASSPLLTNTEAFF.

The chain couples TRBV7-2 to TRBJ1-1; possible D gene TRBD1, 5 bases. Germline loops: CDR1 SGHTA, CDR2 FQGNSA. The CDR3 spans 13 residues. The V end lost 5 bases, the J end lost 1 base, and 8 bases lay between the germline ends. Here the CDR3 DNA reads TGTGCCAGCAGCCCTCAGGGGAACACTGAAGCTTTCTTT. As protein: CASSPQGNTEAFF.

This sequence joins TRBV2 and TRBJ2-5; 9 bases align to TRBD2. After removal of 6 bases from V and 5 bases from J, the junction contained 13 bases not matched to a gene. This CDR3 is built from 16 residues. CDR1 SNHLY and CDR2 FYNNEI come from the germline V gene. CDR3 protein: CASRRENSGGGETQYF. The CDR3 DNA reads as TGTGCCAGCAGGAGGGAGAATAGCGGGGGAGGGGAGACCCAGTACTTC.

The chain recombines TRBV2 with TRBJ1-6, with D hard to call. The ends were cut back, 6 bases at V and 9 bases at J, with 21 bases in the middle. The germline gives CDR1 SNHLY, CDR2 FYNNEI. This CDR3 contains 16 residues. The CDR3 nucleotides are TGTGCCAGCAGCGAGGATAGGGAGGATATAGGTTCACCCCTCCACTTT. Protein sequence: CASSEDREDIGSPLHF.

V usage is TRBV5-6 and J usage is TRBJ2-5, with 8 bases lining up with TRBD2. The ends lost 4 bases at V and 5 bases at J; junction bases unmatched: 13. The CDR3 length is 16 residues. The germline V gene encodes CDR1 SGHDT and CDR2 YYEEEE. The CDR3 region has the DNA TGTGCCAGCAGCCCCATGACTAGCGTGTTTGATGAGACCCAGTACTTC. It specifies CASSPMTSVFDETQYF.